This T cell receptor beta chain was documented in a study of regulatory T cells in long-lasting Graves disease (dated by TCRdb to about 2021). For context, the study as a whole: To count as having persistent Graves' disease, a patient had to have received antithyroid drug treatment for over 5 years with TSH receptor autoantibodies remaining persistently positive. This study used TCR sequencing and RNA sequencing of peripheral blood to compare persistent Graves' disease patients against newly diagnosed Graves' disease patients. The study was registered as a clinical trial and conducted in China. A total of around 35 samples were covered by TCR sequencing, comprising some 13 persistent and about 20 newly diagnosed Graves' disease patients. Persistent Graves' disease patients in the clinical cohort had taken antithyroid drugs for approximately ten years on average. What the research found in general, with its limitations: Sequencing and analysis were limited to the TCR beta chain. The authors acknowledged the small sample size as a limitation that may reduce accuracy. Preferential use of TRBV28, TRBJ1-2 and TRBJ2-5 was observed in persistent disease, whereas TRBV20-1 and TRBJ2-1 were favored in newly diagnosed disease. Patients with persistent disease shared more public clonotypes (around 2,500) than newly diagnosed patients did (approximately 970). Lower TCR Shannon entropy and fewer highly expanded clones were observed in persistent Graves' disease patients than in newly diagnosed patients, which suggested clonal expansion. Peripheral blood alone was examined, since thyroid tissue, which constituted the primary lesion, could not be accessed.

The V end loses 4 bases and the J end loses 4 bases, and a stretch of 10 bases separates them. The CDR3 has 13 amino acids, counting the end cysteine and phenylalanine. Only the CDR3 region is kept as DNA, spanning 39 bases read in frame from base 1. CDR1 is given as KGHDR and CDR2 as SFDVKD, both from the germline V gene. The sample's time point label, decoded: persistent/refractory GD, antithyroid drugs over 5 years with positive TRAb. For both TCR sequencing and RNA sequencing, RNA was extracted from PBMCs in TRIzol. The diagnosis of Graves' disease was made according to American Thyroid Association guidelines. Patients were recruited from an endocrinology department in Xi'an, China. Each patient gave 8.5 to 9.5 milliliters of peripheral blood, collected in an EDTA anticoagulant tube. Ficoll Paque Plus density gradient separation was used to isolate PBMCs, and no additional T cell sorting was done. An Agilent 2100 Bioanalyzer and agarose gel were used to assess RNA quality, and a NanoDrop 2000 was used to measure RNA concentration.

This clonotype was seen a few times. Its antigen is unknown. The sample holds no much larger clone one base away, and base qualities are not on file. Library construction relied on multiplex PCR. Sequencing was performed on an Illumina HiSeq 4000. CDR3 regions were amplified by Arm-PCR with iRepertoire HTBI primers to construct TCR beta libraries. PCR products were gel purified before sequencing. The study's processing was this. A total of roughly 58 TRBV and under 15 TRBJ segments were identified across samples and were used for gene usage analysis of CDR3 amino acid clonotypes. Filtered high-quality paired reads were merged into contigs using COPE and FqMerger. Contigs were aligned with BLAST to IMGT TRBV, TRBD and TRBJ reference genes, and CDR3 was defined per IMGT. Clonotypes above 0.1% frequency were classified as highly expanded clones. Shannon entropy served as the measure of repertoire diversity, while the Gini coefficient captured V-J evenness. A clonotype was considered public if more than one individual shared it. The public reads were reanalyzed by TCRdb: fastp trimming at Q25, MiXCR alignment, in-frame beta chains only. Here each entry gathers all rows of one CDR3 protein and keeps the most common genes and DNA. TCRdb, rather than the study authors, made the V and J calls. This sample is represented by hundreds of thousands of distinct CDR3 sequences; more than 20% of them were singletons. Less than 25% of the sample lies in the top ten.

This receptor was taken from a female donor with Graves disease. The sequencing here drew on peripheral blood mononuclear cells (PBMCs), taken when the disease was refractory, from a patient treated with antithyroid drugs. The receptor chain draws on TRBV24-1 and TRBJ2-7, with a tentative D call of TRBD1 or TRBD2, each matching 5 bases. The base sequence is TGTGCCACCAGTGACCGGGACGGGTACGAGCAGTACTTC. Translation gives CATSDRDGYEQYF.